Each of the 8 T cell receptor beta chains below was sequenced from the same sample in a study of T cells in Graves' hyperthyroidism and ophthalmopathy. RNA transcripts provided the source from which TCR beta CDR3 regions were amplified. Using the HTBI primer set, a first-round RT-PCR was run on the TCR CDR3. Via MiXCR, TCRdb re-called the multiplex PCR reads, giving one row per CDR3 protein. Of roughly 740,000 distinct CDR3 sequences in the sample, roughly 15% are singletons; the top ten hold around 8.1%. Sequencing was carried out using blood. The source is a man younger than 35 with Graves' hyperthyroidism.

The chain uses TRBV7-2 and TRBJ2-3, with TRBD2 matching 9 bases. The germline gives CDR1 SGHTA, CDR2 FQGNSA. This CDR3 has 16 amino acids. V dropped 4 bases and J dropped 1; count of bases not matched to a gene: 6. CDR3 sequence reads: CASSWGGRAGTDTQYF. The CDR3 DNA sequence: TGTGCCAGCAGCTGGGGCGGGAGGGCCGGCACAGATACGCAGTATTTT.

The sample holds many counts of this clonotype. The V and J genes are TRBV7-2 and TRBJ2-5; tentatively, D is TRBD1 (6 bases). This CDR3 has 15 residues. V dropped 5 bases and J dropped 2 bases, with 15 bases sitting between them. The germline V gene encodes CDR1 SGHTA and CDR2 FQGNSA. The CDR3 protein is CASSGLGALQETQYF. Written as DNA, the CDR3 is TGTGCCAGCAGCGGTCTGGGGGCTTTGCAAGAGACCCAGTACTTC.

The DNA of the CDR3 is TGTGCCAGCAGTTTATATAGTAGCGCCTACAATGAGCAGTTCTTC. Amino acids: CASSLYSSAYNEQFF. The chain carries TRBV28 and TRBJ2-1; D perhaps matches TRBD2 (5 bases). The V gene lost 1 base and the J gene lost 2 bases, with 9 bases spanning the gap. Germline values: CDR1 MDHEN, CDR2 SYDVKM. This CDR3 region has 15 residues.

V is TRBV7-9 and J is TRBJ2-1, with 10 nucleotides matching TRBD2. The CDR3 is 15 residues long. The J segment lost 9 bases and the V segment lost 2 bases, leaving 7 bases of the junction unmatched. Germline loops: CDR1 SEHNR, CDR2 FQNEAQ (reference sequence). CDR3 sequence reads: CASSLPGLAPAEQFF. DNA for the CDR3: TGTGCCAGCAGCTTACCGGGACTAGCGCCCGCTGAGCAGTTCTTC.

In regard to this clonotype: This CDR3 is missing its conserved last phenylalanine or tryptophan, likely due to a read error. CDR3 bases: TGTGCCAGCAAAAGACAGATGAACACTGAAGCTTTCTCT. Its translation is CASKRQMNTEAFS. The chain is built from TRBV28 and TRBJ1-1; TRBD1 might be the D (5 bases). Germline CDR1 MDHEN, CDR2 SYDVKM. Trimming stripped 7 bases from V and 0 bases from J, with 9 bases between. CDR3 length: 13 residues.

Many counts were recorded for this clonotype. V gene TRBV27 combines with J gene TRBJ2-7; TRBD1 aligns across 7 bases. Germline CDR1 MNHEY, CDR2 SMNVEV (reference sequence). This CDR3 region has 15 residues. After removal of 5 bases from V and 3 bases from J, the junction contained 10 bases not matched to a gene. The CDR3 is CASSLEGDRDYEQYF. The CDR3 DNA follows: TGTGCCAGCAGTCTGGAAGGGGACAGAGACTACGAGCAGTACTTC.

The V gene is TRBV3-1, the J gene TRBJ1-2; tentatively, D is TRBD1 (6 bases). Germline lookup yields CDR1 LGHDT and CDR2 YNNKEL (reference sequence). This CDR3 is 14 amino acids long. V lost 4 bases to trimming and J lost 3 bases, with 12 bases between them. The CDR3 reads CASSPQGTDYGYTF. DNA of the CDR3: TGTGCCAGCAGCCCCCAGGGGACTGACTATGGCTACACCTTC.

This clonotype has just a few counts. V usage is TRBV10-3 and J usage is TRBJ1-2; 9 nucleotides line up with TRBD1. This CDR3 region has 15 residues. The germline gives CDR1 ENHRY, CDR2 SYGVKD. V trimming: 4 bases; J trimming: 8 bases; junction bases outside the gene matches: 11. The CDR3 nucleotides read TGTGCCATCAGTGTTTCTAAGACAGGGGGAGGCGGCTACACCTTC. Its protein is CAISVSKTGGGGYTF.